This entry features one T cell receptor (beta chain) sequence. This clonotype has a single count. The specificity of this receptor is unknown. No much larger clone exists at a distance of one base, and base qualities are not known. A single read makes a weak case. The data were taken from a study of T cells in Graves' hyperthyroidism and ophthalmopathy (dated by TCRdb to the late 2010s). At the level of the whole study: Peripheral blood was sampled at the time of initial diagnosis, prior to any treatment. The approximately 98 discovery patients were randomly divided into training and test sets at a 7:3 ratio. Prospective prediction of ophthalmopathy was tested in an independent validation cohort of 18 to 20 hyperthyroidism patients and some 17 patients who later progressed to ophthalmopathy. Thyroid tissue and blood T-cell repertoires from about six Graves' hyperthyroidism patients were also compared in the study. Following sampling, methimazole starting at 30 mg daily was given to hyperthyroidism patients, and high-dose intravenous methylprednisolone was given to ophthalmopathy patients. The paper describes TCR Vbeta CDR3 sequencing of 130 to 150 peripheral blood samples, made up of 43 ophthalmopathy patients, 70 to 80 hyperthyroidism patients and 17 progressor patients. A discovery cohort of around 100 patients, about 43 with Graves' ophthalmopathy and roughly 59 with stable Graves' hyperthyroidism, was used to find distinguishing TCR V-J signatures. Beyond this particular receptor, the publication reports: In validation, the model predicted progression to ophthalmopathy with over 60% sensitivity and 72% to 85% specificity, a median of around 6.6 months before onset. No statistical method was used to set the sample size in advance, and investigators knew the group allocation. Most expanded thyroid clonotypes (frequency above 0.001) were also detected in blood, suggesting blood repertoires may reflect thyroid immune responses. A model built on a 13 V-J signature distinguished ophthalmopathy from stable hyperthyroidism, reaching around 88% sensitivity and approximately 83% specificity in cross-validation and 80%/75% in testing.

The CDR3 has 15 amino acids, counting the end cysteine and phenylalanine. The only DNA kept is the CDR3, 45 bases in frame from the first base. Looking up the germline V gene (reference sequence) yields CDR1 LNHDA and CDR2 SQIVND. The junction carries 17 bases between V and J, which are trimmed by 4 bases and 6 bases respectively. The TCR beta CDR3 regions were amplified from RNA transcripts. The first round of RT-PCR for the TCR CDR3 was performed with the HTBI primer set and the Qiagen OneStep RT-PCR kit. Libraries were constructed in a second round of multiplex PCR, after which size selection and purification were carried out. Libraries were sequenced paired-end with 100 bp reads on an Illumina HiSeq2000. Per the authors' processing: SOAPnuke was used to process the raw data, removing reads that contained adapters or uncalled bases, had a mean Phred below 15, or lacked an exact match to the constant primer or identifier. COPE v1.2.5 was used to merge high-quality paired reads, and clonotypes were defined as unique nucleotide sequences. Clonotypes were aligned to IMGT TRBV, TRBD and TRBJ reference segments using MiTCR v1.1. The analysis included only V-J combinations with a frequency above 0.0001, which together covered about 99% of the repertoires. A TCS score was defined as the ratio between F50 (clonal expansion) and ExV (chaos), using BLOSUM62-based TCRdist between CDR3 peptides within each V-J. Welch's t-statistics and random forest reduced roughly 530 V-J features to 10 to 15, which were used in a naive Bayes classifier (R e1071). Thyroid-blood repertoire similarity was quantified with the Morisita-Horn index. The public reads were reanalyzed by TCRdb: fastp trimming at Q25, MiXCR alignment, in-frame beta chains only. All rows with the same CDR3 protein become a single entry with the most common DNA and genes. The V and J calls were not made by the authors but by TCRdb's processing. The sample table records 700,000 to 950,000 distinct CDR3 sequences; approximately 36% of these occur just once. The top ten constitute around 29% of the sample.

A patient counted as having stable Graves' hyperthyroidism if no progression to ophthalmopathy occurred over 18 months of follow-up. Hyperthyroidism patients were newly diagnosed, had a disease duration of under 2 months, and were aged 18 to 65 years. The study excluded patients with uncontrolled infections, other autoimmune diseases, pregnancy or lactation. Diagnoses were based on clinical symptoms, serum thyroxine and TRAb, thyroid ultrasound and orbital computed tomography. Ficoll-Paque density gradient centrifugation was used to isolate PBMCs from approximately 11 ml of fresh peripheral blood. Trizol reagent was used to extract total RNA, and RNA quality was then checked on an Agilent 2100 Bioanalyzer.

This chain joins TRBV19 to TRBJ2-3; TRBD2 could be the D gene, as 6 bases match. The receptor was isolated from a woman aged 40 to 50 with Graves' hyperthyroidism. Material: blood. The base sequence is TGTGCCAGTAGTACCGAGGGAGGTTACGAGGATACGCAGTATTTT. This yields the protein CASSTEGGYEDTQYF.